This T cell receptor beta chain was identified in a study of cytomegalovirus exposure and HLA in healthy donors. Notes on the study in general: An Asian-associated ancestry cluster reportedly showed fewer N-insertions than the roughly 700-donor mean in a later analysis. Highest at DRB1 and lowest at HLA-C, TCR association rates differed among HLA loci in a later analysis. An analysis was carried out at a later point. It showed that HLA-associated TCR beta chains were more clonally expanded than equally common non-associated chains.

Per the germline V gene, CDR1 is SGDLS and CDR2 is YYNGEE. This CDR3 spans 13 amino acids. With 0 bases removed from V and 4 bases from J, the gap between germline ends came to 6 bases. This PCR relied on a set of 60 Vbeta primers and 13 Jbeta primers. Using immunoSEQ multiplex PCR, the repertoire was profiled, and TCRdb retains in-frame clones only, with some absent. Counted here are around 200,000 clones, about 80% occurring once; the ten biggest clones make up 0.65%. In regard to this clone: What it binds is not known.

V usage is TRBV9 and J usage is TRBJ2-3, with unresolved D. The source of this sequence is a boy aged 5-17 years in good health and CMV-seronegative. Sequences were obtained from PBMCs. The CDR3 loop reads CASSVVSADTQYF. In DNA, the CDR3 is TGTGCCAGCAGCGTAGTCAGTGCAGATACGCAGTATTTT.